Listed here are 6 T cell receptor beta chains from one sample, sequenced in a study of blood T cell repertoires in COVID-19. Sequenced by immunoSEQ multiplex PCR; TCRdb stores in-frame clones only, minus some. The sample has around 130,000 clones; roughly four fifths are singletons. The sequenced material came from peripheral blood. The receptors here all came from an older woman with acute or convalescent COVID-19.

This chain connects TRBV12-5 to TRBJ2-1; 7 bases line up with TRBD2. The CDR3 sequence is 12 residues long. V shed 1 base and J 9 bases; nucleotides not matched to a gene: 0. Per the germline V gene, CDR1 is LGHNT and CDR2 is FRNRAP. CDR3 loop: CASGLERGEQFF. The CDR3, as DNA: TGTGCTAGTGGTTTGGAGCGGGGTGAGCAGTTCTTC.

The rearrangement links TRBV7-9 to TRBJ1-2; D gene uncertain. With 3 bases removed from V and 6 bases from J, the gap between germline ends came to 26 bases. This CDR3 contains 18 residues. CDR1 and CDR2 (germline): SEHNR, FQNEAQ (reference sequence). CDR3 region: CASSFFARRGGELDGYTF. Written as DNA, the CDR3 is TGTGCCAGCAGCTTTTTCGCTAGGAGAGGAGGCGAGCTTGATGGCTACACCTTC. The full variable domain, in which reference TRBV7-9 and TRBJ1-2 provide the parts outside the CDR3, is DTGVSQNPRHKITKRGQNVTFRCDPISEHNRLYWYRQTLGQGPEFLTYFQNEAQLEKSRLLSDRFSAERPKGSFSTLEIQRTEQGDSAMYLCASSFFARRGGELDGYTFGSGTRLTVV.

V usage is TRBV30 and J usage is TRBJ1-1; 8 nucleotides line up with TRBD1. This CDR3 contains 12 residues. V trimming: 5 bases; J trimming: 7 bases; junction bases outside the gene matches: 6. Germline-derived CDR1 and CDR2 are GTSNPN and SVGIG (reference sequence). CDR3 bases: TGTGCCTGGTCACGGGGACAGGTTGAAGCTTTCTTT. Its translation is CAWSRGQVEAFF.

This chain connects TRBV4-2 to TRBJ2-1; TRBD2 matches 8 bases. Germline trimming cut 4 bases from V and 7 bases from J; bases unmatched to any gene: 9. CDR1 LGHNA and CDR2 YNFKEQ come from the germline V gene. This CDR3 region has 15 residues. The CDR3 is CASSPAGGGNNEQFF. The CDR3 DNA reads TGTGCCAGCAGCCCAGCTGGCGGGGGGAATAATGAGCAGTTCTTC.

This chain uses TRBV2 with TRBJ1-4, with TRBD1 matching 9 bases. The V segment lost 1 base and the J segment 5 bases; nucleotides outside the gene matches: 2. The CDR3 loop spans 15 amino acids. Germline CDR1 is SNHLY and CDR2 is FYNNEI. The CDR3: CASSEVGQGNEKLFF. In DNA, the CDR3 is TGTGCCAGCAGTGAAGTAGGACAGGGGAATGAAAAACTGTTTTTT.

The table lists this clone with a count of one. The V gene is TRBV7-3, the J gene TRBJ2-5; 8 bases are shared with TRBD2. Germline V gene sequence: CDR1 SGHTA, CDR2 FQGTGA. This CDR3 is 16 amino acids long. Trimming removed 6 bases from V and 3 bases from J; junction bases left unmatched: 12. Here the CDR3 reads CASSKSGTRGEETQYF. In nucleotides, the CDR3 is TGTGCCAGCAGTAAAAGCGGGACTAGGGGGGAAGAGACCCAGTACTTC.